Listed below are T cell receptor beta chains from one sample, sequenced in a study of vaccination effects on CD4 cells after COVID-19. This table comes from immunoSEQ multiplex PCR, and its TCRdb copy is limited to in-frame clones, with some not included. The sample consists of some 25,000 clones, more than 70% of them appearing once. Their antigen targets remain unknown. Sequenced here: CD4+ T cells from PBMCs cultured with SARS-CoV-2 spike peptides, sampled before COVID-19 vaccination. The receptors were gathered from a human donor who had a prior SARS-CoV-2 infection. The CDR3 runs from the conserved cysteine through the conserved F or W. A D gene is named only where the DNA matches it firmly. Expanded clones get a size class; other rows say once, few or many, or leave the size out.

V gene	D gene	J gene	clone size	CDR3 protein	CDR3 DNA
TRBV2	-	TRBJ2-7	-	CASSRQRPPYEQYF	TGTGCCAGCAGCCGACAGAGACCTCCCTACGAGCAGTACTTC
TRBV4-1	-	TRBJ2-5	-	CASSQVGWQGGETQYF	TGCGCCAGCAGCCAAGTAGGTTGGCAGGGTGGCGAGACCCAGTACTTC
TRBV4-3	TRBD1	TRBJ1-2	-	CASSQIGGWYGYTF	TGCGCCAGCAGCCAAATAGGGGGCTGGTATGGCTACACCTTC
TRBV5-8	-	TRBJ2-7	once	CASSLSSTPTYEQYF	TGTGCCAGCAGCTTGAGTTCGACTCCTACCTACGAGCAGTACTTC
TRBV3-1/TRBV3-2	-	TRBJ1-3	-	CASSQRSGNTIYF	TGTGCCAGCAGCCAACGATCCGGAAACACCATATATTTT
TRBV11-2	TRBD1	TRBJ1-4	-	CASSLFRDRNEKLFF	TGTGCCAGCAGCCTATTCCGGGACAGGAATGAAAAACTGTTTTTT
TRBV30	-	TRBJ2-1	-	CAWSPPGLSSGEQFF	TGTGCCTGGAGTCCACCGGGACTCTCTTCAGGCGAGCAGTTCTTC
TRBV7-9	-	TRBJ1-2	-	CASSLPTGPTARGYGYTF	TGTGCCAGCAGCTTACCCACAGGCCCTACCGCCCGTGGCTATGGCTACACCTTC
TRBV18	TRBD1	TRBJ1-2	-	CASSPLTGANYGYTF	TGTGCCAGCTCACCACTCACAGGGGCAAACTATGGCTACACCTTC
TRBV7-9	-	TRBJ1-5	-	CASSFSDQPQHF	TGTGCCAGCAGCTTTTCCGATCAGCCCCAGCATTTT
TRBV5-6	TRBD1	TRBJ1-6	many	CASSQGRLTGGNSPLHF	TGTGCCAGCAGCCAAGGAAGGCTAACAGGGGGGAATTCACCCCTCCACTTT
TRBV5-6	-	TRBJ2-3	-	CASSPWQGLADTQYF	TGTGCCAGCAGCCCTTGGCAGGGGTTGGCAGATACGCAGTATTTT
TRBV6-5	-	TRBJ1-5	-	CASGVRIYSNQPQHF	TGTGCCAGCGGCGTACGAATTTATAGCAATCAGCCCCAGCATTTT
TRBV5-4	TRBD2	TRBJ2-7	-	CASSLSGTSSYEQYF	TGTGCCAGCAGCTTGAGCGGGACGAGCTCCTACGAGCAGTACTTC
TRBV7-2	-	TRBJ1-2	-	CASSRRDEGYTF	TGTGCCAGCAGCCGCCGGGACGAAGGCTACACCTTC
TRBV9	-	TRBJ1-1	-	CASATGTNTEAFF	TGTGCCAGCGCGACCGGAACGAACACTGAAGCTTTCTTT
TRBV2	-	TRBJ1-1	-	CASTIAPRTGVFF	TGTGCCAGCACCATAGCCCCTAGGACGGGGGTTTTCTTT
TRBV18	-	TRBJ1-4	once	CASSPRQTLNEKLFF	TGTGCCAGCTCACCCCGACAGACCCTTAATGAAAAACTGTTTTTT
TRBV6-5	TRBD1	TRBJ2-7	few	CASRTWDRGLYEQYF	TGTGCCAGCAGGACCTGGGACAGGGGACTTTACGAGCAGTACTTC
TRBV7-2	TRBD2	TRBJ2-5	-	CASSWGREETQYF	TGTGCCAGCAGCTGGGGGAGGGAAGAGACCCAGTACTTC
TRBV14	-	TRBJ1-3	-	CASSQPGRINTIYF	TGTGCCAGCAGCCAACCGGGACGAATAAACACCATATATTTT
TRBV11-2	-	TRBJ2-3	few	CASSLTDTQYF	TGTGCCAGCAGCTTGACAGATACGCAGTATTTT
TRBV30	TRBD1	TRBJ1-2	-	CAWSVGQANYGYTF	TGTGCCTGGAGTGTAGGACAGGCTAACTATGGCTACACCTTC
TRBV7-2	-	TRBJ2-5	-	CASSLGRRGTQYF	TGTGCCAGCAGCTTGGGGCGGCGCGGGACCCAGTACTTC
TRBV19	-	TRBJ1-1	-	CASSTQTMRNTEAFF	TGTGCCAGTAGTACGCAGACAATGAGGAACACTGAAGCTTTCTTT
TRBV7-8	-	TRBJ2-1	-	CASSLDGGSYNEQFF	TGTGCCAGCAGCTTAGATGGGGGCTCCTACAATGAGCAGTTCTTC
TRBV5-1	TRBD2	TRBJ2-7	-	CASSGLAGVGYEQYF	TGCGCCAGCAGCGGACTAGCGGGGGTGGGCTACGAGCAGTACTTC
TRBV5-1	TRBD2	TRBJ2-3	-	CASSLYGGRSDTQYF	TGCGCCAGCAGCTTGTATGGCGGGAGGTCAGATACGCAGTATTTT
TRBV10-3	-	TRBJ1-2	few	CAINPGEGYGYTF	TGTGCCATCAATCCGGGGGAGGGTTATGGCTACACCTTC
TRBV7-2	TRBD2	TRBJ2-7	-	CASSPELAGGYEQYF	TGTGCCAGCAGCCCGGAACTAGCGGGGGGCTACGAGCAGTACTTC
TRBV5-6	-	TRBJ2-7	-	CASSLYDRSAYEQYF	TGTGCCAGCAGCTTGTACGACAGGTCAGCCTACGAGCAGTACTTC
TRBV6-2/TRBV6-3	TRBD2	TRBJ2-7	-	CASSYLLGLAGVLAYEQYF	TGTGCCAGCAGTTACCTACTAGGACTAGCGGGTGTCCTTGCCTACGAGCAGTACTTC
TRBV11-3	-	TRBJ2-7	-	CASSSSSYEQYF	TGTGCCAGCAGCTCCAGCTCCTACGAGCAGTACTTC
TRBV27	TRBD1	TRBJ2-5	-	CASSPWDRKETQYF	TGTGCCAGCAGTCCGTGGGACAGAAAAGAGACCCAGTACTTC
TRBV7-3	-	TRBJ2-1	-	CASSLNLGAYNEQFF	TGTGCCAGCAGCTTAAATCTAGGCGCCTACAATGAGCAGTTCTTC
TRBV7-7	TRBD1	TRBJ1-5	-	CASSPHRTGGNQPQHF	TGTGCTAGCAGCCCCCATCGAACAGGGGGCAATCAGCCCCAGCATTTT
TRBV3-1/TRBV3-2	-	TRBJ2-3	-	CASSQTEMTRQYF	TGTGCCAGCAGCCAGACTGAAATGACAAGGCAGTATTTT
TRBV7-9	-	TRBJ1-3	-	CASSNSGSGNTIYF	TGTGCCAGCAGCAACAGTGGCTCTGGAAACACCATATATTTT
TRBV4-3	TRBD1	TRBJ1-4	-	CASSRTVPGTGTEKLFF	TGCGCCAGCAGCCGAACAGTCCCCGGGACAGGGACTGAAAAACTGTTTTTT
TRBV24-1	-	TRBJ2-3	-	CATYGKADTQYF	TGTGCCACGTACGGGAAGGCAGATACGCAGTATTTT
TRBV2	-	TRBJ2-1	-	CASSEGEYNEQFF	TGTGCCAGCAGTGAGGGGGAATACAATGAGCAGTTCTTC
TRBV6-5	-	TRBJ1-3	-	CASSLGNTIYF	TGTGCCAGCAGTTTGGGAAACACCATATATTTT
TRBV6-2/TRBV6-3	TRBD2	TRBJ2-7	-	CASSYSHAGLVDDEQYF	TGTGCCAGCAGTTACTCGCACGCTGGACTAGTCGATGACGAGCAGTACTTC
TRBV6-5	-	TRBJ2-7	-	CASRPSLSSYEQYF	TGTGCCAGCAGGCCTTCCCTGAGCTCCTACGAGCAGTACTTC
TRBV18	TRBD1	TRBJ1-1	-	CASSTLTGVNTEAFF	TGTGCCAGCTCAACCTTGACAGGGGTGAACACTGAAGCTTTCTTT
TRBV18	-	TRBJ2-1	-	CASSPFRVEQFF	TGTGCCAGCTCACCATTTCGGGTTGAGCAGTTCTTC
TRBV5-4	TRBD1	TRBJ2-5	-	CASSLGGTGGRETQYF	TGTGCCAGCAGCTTGGGGGGAACAGGGGGCCGGGAGACCCAGTACTTC
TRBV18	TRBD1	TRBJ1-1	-	CASSPTQQGAIRLEAFF	TGTGCCAGCTCACCCACACAACAGGGGGCTATTCGTCTGGAAGCTTTCTTT
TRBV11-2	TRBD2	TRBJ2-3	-	CASSLRSAGGGQTDTQYF	TGTGCCAGCAGCTTACGTTCCGCGGGGGGCGGACAAACAGATACGCAGTATTTT
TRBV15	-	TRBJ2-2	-	CATSRDPEGELFF	TGTGCCACCAGCAGAGATCCCGAGGGGGAGCTGTTTTTT
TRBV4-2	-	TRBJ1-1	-	CASSQGVGLSEAFF	TGTGCCAGCAGCCAAGGGGTTGGGCTTTCAGAAGCTTTCTTT
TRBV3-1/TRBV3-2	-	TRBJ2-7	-	CASSRAYEQYF	TGTGCCAGCAGCCGAGCCTACGAGCAGTACTTC
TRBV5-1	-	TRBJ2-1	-	CASSLSGEHSYNEQFF	TGCGCCAGCAGTCTCAGTGGAGAGCATTCGTACAATGAGCAGTTCTTC
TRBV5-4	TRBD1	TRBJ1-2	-	CASSSGTGGYGYTF	TGTGCCAGCAGCTCCGGGACAGGGGGCTATGGCTACACCTTC
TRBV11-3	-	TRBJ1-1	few	CASSPDPGTTNTEAFF	TGTGCCAGCAGCCCCGACCCCGGGACAACGAACACTGAAGCTTTCTTT
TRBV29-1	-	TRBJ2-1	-	CSGTMGSWGKNEQFF	TGCAGCGGCACGATGGGGTCCTGGGGTAAGAATGAGCAGTTCTTC
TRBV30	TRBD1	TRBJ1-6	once	CAWRGFRTGVYNSPLHF	TGTGCCTGGAGGGGATTTCGGACAGGAGTCTATAATTCACCCCTCCACTTT
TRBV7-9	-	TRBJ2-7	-	CASSFAGAYEQYF	TGTGCCAGCAGCTTCGCCGGGGCCTACGAGCAGTACTTC
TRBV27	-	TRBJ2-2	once	CASSLEGLNTGELFF	TGTGCCAGCAGTTTAGAAGGGCTGAACACCGGGGAGCTGTTTTTT